This TCR beta chain was identified during a study of T cells in narcolepsy. Method: immunoSEQ multiplex PCR; TCRdb's copy keeps in-frame clones and lacks some. The table lists some 22,000 clones, over 75% of them singletons. The V end lost 6 bases, the J end lost 5 bases, and 17 bases lay between the germline ends. Germline lookup yields CDR1 SQVTM and CDR2 ANQGSEA. The CDR3 totals 14 residues. The chain couples TRBV29-1 to TRBJ2-1; D unresolved. The sequenced sample consisted of memory (CD45RA-) CD4+ T cells from blood. The receptor was derived from a human donor in good health. The CDR3 sequence: CSVGRQLGNNEQFF. The CDR3 DNA follows: TGCAGCGTCGGCCGCCAGTTGGGCAACAATGAGCAGTTCTTC.